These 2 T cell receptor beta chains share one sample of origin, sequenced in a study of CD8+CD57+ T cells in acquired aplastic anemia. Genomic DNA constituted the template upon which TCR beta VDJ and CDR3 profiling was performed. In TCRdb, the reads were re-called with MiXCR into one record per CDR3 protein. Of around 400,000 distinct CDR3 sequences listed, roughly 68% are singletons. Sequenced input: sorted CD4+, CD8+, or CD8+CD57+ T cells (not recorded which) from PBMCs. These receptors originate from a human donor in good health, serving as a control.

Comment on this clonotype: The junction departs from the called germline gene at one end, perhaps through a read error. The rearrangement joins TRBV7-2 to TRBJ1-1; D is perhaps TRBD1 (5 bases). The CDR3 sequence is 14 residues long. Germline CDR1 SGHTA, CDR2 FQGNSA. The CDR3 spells CASSLEGALLYFGF. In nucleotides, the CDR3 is TGTGCCAGCAGCTTAGAAGGGGCTCTTTTGTACTTCGGGTTT.

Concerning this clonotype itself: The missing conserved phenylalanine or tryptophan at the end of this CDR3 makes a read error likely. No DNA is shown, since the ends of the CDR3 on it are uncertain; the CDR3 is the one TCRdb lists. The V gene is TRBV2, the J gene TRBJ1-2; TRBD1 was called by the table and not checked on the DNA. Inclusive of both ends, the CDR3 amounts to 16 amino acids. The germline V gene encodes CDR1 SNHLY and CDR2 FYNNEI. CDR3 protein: CASSGFRQGEYTFGSG.